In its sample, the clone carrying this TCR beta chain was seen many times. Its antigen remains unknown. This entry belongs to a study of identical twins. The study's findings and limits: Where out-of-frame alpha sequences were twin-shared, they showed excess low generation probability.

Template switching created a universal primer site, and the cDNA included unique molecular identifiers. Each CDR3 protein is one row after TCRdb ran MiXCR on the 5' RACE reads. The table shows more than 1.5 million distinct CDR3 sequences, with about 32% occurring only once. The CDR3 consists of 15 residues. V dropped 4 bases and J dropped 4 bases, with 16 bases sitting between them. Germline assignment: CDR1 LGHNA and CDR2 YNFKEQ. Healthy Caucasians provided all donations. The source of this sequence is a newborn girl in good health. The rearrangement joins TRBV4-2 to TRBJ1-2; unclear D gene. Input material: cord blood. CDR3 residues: CASSLRTAGPYGYTF. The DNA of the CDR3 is TGTGCCAGCAGCCTCCGGACGGCAGGCCCCTATGGCTACACCTTC.